The table lists the clone carrying this TCR beta chain with a few counts. These data originate in a study of T-cell reconstitution after alpha-beta-depleted transplantation in children. Using unique molecular identifiers, the investigators prepared the TCRbeta library. Each CDR3 protein gets one entry after TCRdb re-called the PCR reads with MiXCR. The sample includes about 610,000 distinct CDR3 sequences, over 20% seen only once; the top ten take about 35%. The germline CDR1 and CDR2 sequences are SEHNR and FQNEAQ (reference sequence). The CDR3 loop spans 14 amino acids. V was pared by 5 bases and J by 6 bases, with 7 bases of the junction left unmatched.

Sequences were derived from PBMCs, sampled before TCRalphabeta/CD19-depleted stem cell transplant. This sequence originates from a boy under two years old with Wiskott-Aldrich syndrome, due to receive a stem cell transplant. The chain combines TRBV7-9 with TRBJ2-1, with 7 bases aligning to TRBD2. In DNA form, the CDR3 reads TGTGCCAGCAGCCCGGACCCTAGCGGCAATGAGCAGTTCTTC. Translation gives CASSPDPSGNEQFF.